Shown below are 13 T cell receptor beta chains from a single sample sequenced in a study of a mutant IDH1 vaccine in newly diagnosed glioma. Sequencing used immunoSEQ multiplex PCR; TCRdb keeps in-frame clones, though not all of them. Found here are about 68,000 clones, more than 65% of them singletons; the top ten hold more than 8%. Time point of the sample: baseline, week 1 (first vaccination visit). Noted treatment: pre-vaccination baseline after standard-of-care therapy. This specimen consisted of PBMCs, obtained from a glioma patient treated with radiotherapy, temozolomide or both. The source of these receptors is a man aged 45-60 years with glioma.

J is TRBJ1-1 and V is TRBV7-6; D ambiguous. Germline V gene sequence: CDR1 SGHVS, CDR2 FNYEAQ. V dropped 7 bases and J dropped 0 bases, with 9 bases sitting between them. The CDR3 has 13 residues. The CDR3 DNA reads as TGTGCCAGCACCCTAAGAATGAACACTGAAGCTTTCTTT. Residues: CASTLRMNTEAFF.

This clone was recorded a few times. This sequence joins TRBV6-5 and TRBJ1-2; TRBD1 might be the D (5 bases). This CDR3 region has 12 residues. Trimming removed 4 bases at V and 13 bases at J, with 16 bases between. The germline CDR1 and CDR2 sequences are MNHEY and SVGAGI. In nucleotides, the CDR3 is TGTGCCAGCAGTTCCCCCCCAAAAGGGGTCACCTTC. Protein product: CASSSPPKGVTF.

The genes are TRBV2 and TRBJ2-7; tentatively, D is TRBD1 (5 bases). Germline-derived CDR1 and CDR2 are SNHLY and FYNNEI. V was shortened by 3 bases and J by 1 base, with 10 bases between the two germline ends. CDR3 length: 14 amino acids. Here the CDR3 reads CASSDDSQSYEQYF. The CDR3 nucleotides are TGTGCCAGCAGTGACGACAGCCAATCCTACGAGCAGTACTTC.

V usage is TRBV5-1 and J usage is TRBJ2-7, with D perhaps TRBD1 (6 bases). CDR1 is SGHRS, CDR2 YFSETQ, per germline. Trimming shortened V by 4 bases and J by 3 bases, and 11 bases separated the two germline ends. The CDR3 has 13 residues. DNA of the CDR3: TGCGCCAGCAGCGAGGACAGTAACTACGAGCAGTACTTC. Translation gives CASSEDSNYEQYF. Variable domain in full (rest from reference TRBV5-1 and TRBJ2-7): KAGVTQTPRYLIKTRGQQVTLSCSPISGHRSVSWYQQTPGQGLQFLFEYFSETQRNKGNFPGRFSGRQFSNSRSEMNVSTLELGDSALYLCASSEDSNYEQYFGPGTRLTVT.

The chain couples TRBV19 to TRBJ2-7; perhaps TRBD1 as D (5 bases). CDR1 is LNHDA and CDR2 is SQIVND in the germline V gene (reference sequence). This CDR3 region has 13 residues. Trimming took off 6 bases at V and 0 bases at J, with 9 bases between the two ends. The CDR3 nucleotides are TGTGCCAGTAGCCCCCAGGGCTCCTACGAGCAGTACTTC. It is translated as CASSPQGSYEQYF.

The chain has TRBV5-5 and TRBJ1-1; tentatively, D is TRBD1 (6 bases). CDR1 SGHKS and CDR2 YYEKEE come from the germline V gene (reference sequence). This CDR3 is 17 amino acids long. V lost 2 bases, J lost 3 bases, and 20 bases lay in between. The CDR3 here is CASSFLPGENVDTEAFF. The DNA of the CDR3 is TGTGCCAGCAGCTTCCTGCCAGGGGAGAATGTGGACACTGAAGCTTTCTTT.

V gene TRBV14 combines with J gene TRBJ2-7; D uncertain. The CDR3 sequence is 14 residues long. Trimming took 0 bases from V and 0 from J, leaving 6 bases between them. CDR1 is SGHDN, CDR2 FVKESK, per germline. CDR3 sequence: CASSQDIVSYEQYF. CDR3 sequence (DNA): TGTGCCAGCAGCCAAGACATTGTCTCCTACGAGCAGTACTTC.

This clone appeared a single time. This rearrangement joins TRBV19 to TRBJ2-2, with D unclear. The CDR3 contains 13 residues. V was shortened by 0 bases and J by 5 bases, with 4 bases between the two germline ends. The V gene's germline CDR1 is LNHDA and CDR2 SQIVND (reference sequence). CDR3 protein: CASSIEGTGELFF. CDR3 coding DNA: TGTGCCAGTAGTATAGAAGGGACCGGGGAGCTGTTTTTT.

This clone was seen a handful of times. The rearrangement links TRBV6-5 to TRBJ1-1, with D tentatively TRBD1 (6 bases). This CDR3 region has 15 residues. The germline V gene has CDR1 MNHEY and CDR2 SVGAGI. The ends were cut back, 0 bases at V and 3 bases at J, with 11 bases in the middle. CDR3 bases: TGTGCCAGCAGTTACTCGGGAGGGGGACACACTGAAGCTTTCTTT. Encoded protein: CASSYSGGGHTEAFF.

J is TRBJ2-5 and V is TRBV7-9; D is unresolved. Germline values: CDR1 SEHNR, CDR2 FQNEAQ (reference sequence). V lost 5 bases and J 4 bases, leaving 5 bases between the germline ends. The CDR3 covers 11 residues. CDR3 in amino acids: CASSEAETQYF. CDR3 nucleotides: TGTGCCAGCAGCGAAGCAGAGACCCAGTACTTC.

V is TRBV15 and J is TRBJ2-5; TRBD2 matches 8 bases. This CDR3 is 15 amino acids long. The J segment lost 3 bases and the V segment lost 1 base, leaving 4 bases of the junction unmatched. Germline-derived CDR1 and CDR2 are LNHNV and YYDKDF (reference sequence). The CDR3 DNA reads TGTGCCACCAGCAGAGCGGGGGGGAGGGAAGAGACCCAGTACTTC. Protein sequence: CATSRAGGREETQYF.

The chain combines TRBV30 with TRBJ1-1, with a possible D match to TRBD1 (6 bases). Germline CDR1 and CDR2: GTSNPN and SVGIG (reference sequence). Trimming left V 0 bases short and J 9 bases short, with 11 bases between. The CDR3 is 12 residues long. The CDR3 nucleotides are TGTGCCTGGAGTGTGGGGGCCGCTCAAGCTTTCTTT. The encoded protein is CAWSVGAAQAFF. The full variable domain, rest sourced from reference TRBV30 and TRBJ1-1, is SQTIHQWPATLVQPVGSPLSLECTVEGTSNPNLYWYRQAAGRGLQLLFYSVGIGQISSEVPQNLSASRPQDRQFILSSKKLLLSDSGFYLCAWSVGAAQAFFGQGTRLTVV.

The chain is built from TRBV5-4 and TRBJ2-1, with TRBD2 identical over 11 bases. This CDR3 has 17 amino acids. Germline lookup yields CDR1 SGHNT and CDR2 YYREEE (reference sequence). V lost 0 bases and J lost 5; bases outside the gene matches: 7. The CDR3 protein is CASSLGSGGARNNEQFF. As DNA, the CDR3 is TGTGCCAGCAGCTTGGGTAGCGGGGGGGCCAGAAACAATGAGCAGTTCTTC.